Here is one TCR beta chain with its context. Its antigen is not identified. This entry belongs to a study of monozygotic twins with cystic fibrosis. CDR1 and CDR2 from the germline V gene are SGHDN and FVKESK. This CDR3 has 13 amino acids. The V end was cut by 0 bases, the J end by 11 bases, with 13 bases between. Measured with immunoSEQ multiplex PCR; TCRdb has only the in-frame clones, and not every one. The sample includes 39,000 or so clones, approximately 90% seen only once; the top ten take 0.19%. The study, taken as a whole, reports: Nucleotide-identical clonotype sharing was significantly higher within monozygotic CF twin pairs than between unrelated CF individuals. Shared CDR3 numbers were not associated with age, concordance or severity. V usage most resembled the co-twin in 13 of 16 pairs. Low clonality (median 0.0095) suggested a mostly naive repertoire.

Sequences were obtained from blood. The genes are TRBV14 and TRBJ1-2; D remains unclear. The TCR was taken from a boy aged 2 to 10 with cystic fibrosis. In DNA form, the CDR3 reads TGTGCCAGCAGCCAAGAAAGGACCGGGAGGTACACCTTC. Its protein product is CASSQERTGRYTF.